The rows below give T cell receptor beta chains drawn from one sample of a study of T cells in Graves' hyperthyroidism and ophthalmopathy. TCRdb called the multiplex PCR reads again in MiXCR, with one record for every CDR3 protein. The sample carries around 240,000 distinct CDR3 sequences, over 15% recorded once. Sequences were obtained from blood. These receptors were taken from a woman aged 18-30 years with Graves' ophthalmopathy. CDR3s include the opening cysteine and the closing phenylalanine or tryptophan. The D gene is left open where the match is weak. A row's size may be missing; if present it is once, few, many or a size class.

TRBV4-1	NA	14	NA	TRBJ1-4	CASSQGATKEKLFF	TGCGCCAGCAGCCAAGGGGCAACTAAGGAAAAACTGTTTTTT
TRBV11-2	medium-sized	16	NA	TRBJ2-7	CASSPAGWQVSYEQYF	TGTGCCAGCAGCCCCGCCGGGTGGCAGGTCTCCTACGAGCAGTACTTC
TRBV7-9	many	16	NA	TRBJ1-2	CASSPQTGPGVYGYTF	TGTGCCAGCAGCCCACAGACCGGCCCGGGGGTCTATGGCTACACCTTC
TRBV6-1	many	14	NA	TRBJ1-1	CASSYAGHSTEAFF	TGTGCCAGCAGTTACGCGGGACACTCCACTGAAGCTTTCTTT
TRBV3-1	NA	15	NA	TRBJ1-1	CASSQDRTGRTEAFF	TGTGCCAGCAGCCAAGATAGGACGGGTCGCACTGAAGCTTTCTTT
TRBV18	many	12	NA	TRBJ1-1	CASSLLSFEAFF	TGTGCCAGCTCACTACTATCCTTTGAAGCTTTCTTT
TRBV28	many	16	NA	TRBJ2-7	CASSFPVGRGTYEQYF	TGTGCCAGCAGTTTCCCCGTCGGCAGGGGTACCTACGAGCAGTACTTC
TRBV7-9	NA	18	NA	TRBJ2-3	CASSSDPERMAVTDTQYF	TGTGCCAGCAGCTCGGACCCGGAACGAATGGCGGTCACAGATACGCAGTATTTT
TRBV27	NA	15	TRBD2	TRBJ2-1	CASSLYTSGVNEQFF	TGTGCCAGCAGTTTATATACTAGCGGGGTCAATGAGCAGTTCTTC
TRBV7-2	many	16	TRBD2	TRBJ2-7	CASSLVLAGVHYEQYF	TGTGCCAGCAGCTTAGTACTAGCGGGAGTCCACTACGAGCAGTACTTC
TRBV4-1	few	16	NA	TRBJ2-2	CASSQDRQGRGWELFF	TGCGCCAGCAGCCAAGATCGGCAGGGCCGGGGGTGGGAGCTGTTTTTT
TRBV5-5	many	15	NA	TRBJ1-2	CASSLVDRLNYGYTF	TGTGCCAGCAGCTTGGTCGACCGACTTAACTATGGCTACACCTTC
TRBV12-3/TRBV12-4	many	14	NA	TRBJ1-1	CASSFTGLLTEAFF	TGTGCCAGCAGTTTCACAGGGCTCCTGACTGAAGCTTTCTTT
TRBV20-1	NA	14	NA	TRBJ1-4	CSTRHRQKGEKLFF	TGCAGTACTAGGCACAGGCAAAAGGGAGAAAAACTGTTTTTT
TRBV30	many	11	NA	TRBJ2-6	CAWSGANVLTF	TGTGCCTGGTCTGGGGCCAACGTCCTGACTTTC
TRBV6-1	many	17	NA	TRBJ1-4	CASSAGTFFSTNEKLFF	TGTGCCAGCAGTGCCGGGACATTCTTCTCAACTAATGAAAAACTGTTTTTT
TRBV3-1	many	17	TRBD2	TRBJ2-1	CASSQVRGLDQYNEQFF	TGTGCCAGCAGCCAAGTGAGAGGACTAGACCAATACAATGAGCAGTTCTTC
TRBV7-2	many	18	TRBD2	TRBJ2-5	CASSLSKLAGSEGETQYF	TGTGCCAGCAGCTTATCGAAATTAGCGGGATCAGAGGGGGAGACCCAGTACTTC
TRBV12-3/TRBV12-4	few	12	NA	TRBJ2-7	CASRAPGYEQYF	TGTGCCAGCAGAGCCCCCGGTTACGAGCAGTACTTC
TRBV6-1	many	11	NA	TRBJ2-2	CATKYTGELFF	TGTGCCACCAAGTACACCGGGGAGCTGTTTTTT
TRBV29-1	NA	13	NA	TRBJ1-2	CSVVRGLSYGYTF	TGCAGCGTTGTGAGGGGGTTAAGCTATGGCTACACCTTC
TRBV19	many	13	NA	TRBJ1-1	CASSISSKTEAFF	TGTGCCAGTAGTATAAGTTCCAAAACTGAAGCTTTCTTT
TRBV3-1	NA	16	NA	TRBJ1-4	CASSQDHRRANEKLFF	TGTGCCAGCAGCCAAGATCACAGGCGGGCTAATGAAAAACTGTTTTTT
TRBV28	NA	15	TRBD1	TRBJ1-5	CASHGTGGSRQPQHF	TGTGCCAGCCACGGGACAGGGGGAAGTCGGCAGCCCCAGCATTTT
TRBV7-9	many	16	TRBD2	TRBJ2-7	CASSLASGRESYEQYF	TGTGCCAGCAGCTTAGCTAGCGGGAGAGAGTCCTACGAGCAGTACTTC
TRBV3-1	few	13	NA	TRBJ2-1	CASSQISGDEQFF	TGTGCCAGCAGCCAGATTAGTGGAGATGAGCAGTTCTTC
TRBV30	many	11	NA	TRBJ2-2	CAHGTTGELFF	TGTGCCCACGGAACGACCGGGGAGCTGTTTTTT
TRBV12-3/TRBV12-4	NA	16	NA	TRBJ1-5	CASSLAAQGLDQPQHF	TGTGCCAGCAGTCTAGCGGCACAAGGGTTAGATCAGCCCCAGCATTTT
TRBV4-2	few	17	NA	TRBJ2-1	CASSQGVGGKGDNEQFF	TGTGCCAGCAGCCAAGGGGTGGGAGGTAAAGGGGACAATGAGCAGTTCTTC
TRBV3-1	many	15	NA	TRBJ1-2	CASSQGTGIYYGYTF	TGTGCCAGCAGCCAAGGCACAGGCATCTATTATGGCTACACCTTC
TRBV12-3/TRBV12-4	once	14	TRBD1	TRBJ1-2	CASNDWSGTARYTF	TGTGCCAGCAACGACTGGTCCGGGACAGCTCGCTACACCTTC
TRBV6-5	many	13	NA	TRBJ2-5	CASSYRVGETQYF	TGTGCCAGCAGTTACAGGGTAGGGGAGACCCAGTACTTC
TRBV30	many	12	NA	TRBJ2-2	CAWGLVTGELFF	TGTGCCTGGGGATTGGTCACCGGGGAGCTGTTTTTT
TRBV30	NA	12	TRBD1	TRBJ1-2	CAWDRGYVGYTF	TGTGCCTGGGACAGGGGCTACGTGGGCTACACCTTC
TRBV7-2	many	19	TRBD1	TRBJ2-1	CASSYKPGQGGVSYNEQFF	TGTGCCAGCAGCTACAAACCGGGACAGGGGGGTGTCTCCTACAATGAGCAGTTCTTC
TRBV27	many	18	NA	TRBJ2-2	CASSLGSWYSPNTGELFF	TGTGCCAGCAGTTTGGGATCCTGGTACTCACCCAACACCGGGGAGCTGTTTTTT
TRBV19	few	17	TRBD1	TRBJ2-1	CASSIDHDRAFYNEQFF	TGTGCCAGTAGTATAGATCATGACAGGGCTTTCTACAATGAGCAGTTCTTC
TRBV6-1	many	13	TRBD1	TRBJ2-7	CASSYGTGGEQYF	TGTGCCAGCAGTTACGGGACAGGCGGCGAGCAGTACTTC
TRBV5-6	many	15	TRBD1	TRBJ1-1	CASSYAGGSNTEAFF	TGTGCCAGCAGCTACGCAGGGGGGTCGAACACTGAAGCTTTCTTT
TRBV28	NA	12	NA	TRBJ2-2	CASSPDRRELFF	TGTGCCAGCAGCCCAGACCGGCGGGAGCTGTTTTTT
TRBV3-1	many	15	TRBD1	TRBJ1-2	CASSPDRGLNYGYTF	TGTGCCAGCAGCCCCGACAGGGGGCTCAACTATGGCTACACCTTC
TRBV6-1	many	15	NA	TRBJ1-2	CASSERGGSLGGYTF	TGTGCCAGCAGTGAAAGGGGGGGAAGTCTTGGGGGCTACACCTTC
TRBV5-6	NA	14	TRBD1	TRBJ1-6	CASSYDREGSPLHF	TGTGCCAGCAGCTACGACAGGGAGGGTTCACCCCTCCACTTT
TRBV30	many	15	TRBD1	TRBJ1-1	CAWRAPDRGRTEAFF	TGTGCCTGGAGGGCCCCAGACAGGGGTCGGACTGAAGCTTTCTTT
TRBV7-3	many	14	NA	TRBJ2-2	CASSSSASQGELFF	TGTGCCAGCAGCTCTTCGGCATCTCAGGGGGAGCTGTTTTTT
TRBV11-2	many	13	NA	TRBJ2-7	CASSLVVNHEQYF	TGTGCCAGCAGCTTAGTAGTAAACCACGAGCAGTACTTC